Listed below are T cell receptor beta chains from one sample, sequenced in a study of T-cell memory formation after mild COVID-19. MiXCR, applied by TCRdb to the 5' RACE reads, yields one record per CDR3 protein. The sample consists of hundreds of thousands of distinct CDR3 sequences, roughly 18% of them appearing once. The sequencing input was PBMCs or a T cell subset sorted from them (not recorded which). Receptor source: an adult woman who had mild COVID-19 (a few samples of this study predate the infection). Cell type and time point are not known. Both conserved end residues are part of each CDR3. The order of the fields is CDR3 length, D gene, V gene, clone size, J gene, CDR3 protein, CDR3 DNA. A D gene is named only where the DNA matches it firmly. Clone size is shown for a subset of rows, as once, few, many or a class of expanded clone.

>15|TRBD1|TRBV3-1|few|TRBJ1-5
CATSLGTGLNQPQHF
TGTGCCACCAGTCTCGGGACAGGGCTCAATCAGCCCCAGCATTTT
>18|NA|TRBV7-2|NA|TRBJ2-1
CASSLASRPVPGYNEQFF
TGTGCCAGCAGCTTAGCCAGCCGTCCGGTCCCCGGGTACAATGAGCAGTTCTTC
>13|NA|TRBV6-1|NA|TRBJ1-1
CASRGPWNTEAFF
TGTGCCAGCAGAGGGCCCTGGAACACTGAAGCTTTCTTT
>14|NA|TRBV27|NA|TRBJ2-7
CASSPPRQDAEQYF
TGTGCCAGCAGCCCACCCCGACAGGATGCCGAGCAGTACTTC
>18|NA|TRBV7-9|NA|TRBJ2-5
CASSLITTHRDFQETQYF
TGTGCCAGCAGCTTAATCACTACACACCGGGACTTCCAAGAGACCCAGTACTTC
>15|NA|TRBV7-2|NA|TRBJ2-2
CASSLQSGDAGELFF
TGTGCCAGCAGCTTACAGTCAGGGGACGCCGGGGAGCTGTTTTTT
>13|TRBD2|TRBV7-2|few|TRBJ2-3
CASSYLAGGTQYF
TGTGCCAGCAGCTACCTAGCGGGGGGAACGCAGTATTTT
>15|NA|TRBV14|NA|TRBJ1-3
CASSQDGISGNTIYF
TGTGCCAGCAGCCAAGACGGTATCTCTGGAAACACCATATATTTT
>14|NA|TRBV5-1|NA|TRBJ1-2
CASSSDWTNYGYTF
TGCGCCAGCAGCTCGGACTGGACTAACTATGGCTACACCTTC
>15|TRBD1|TRBV12-3/TRBV12-4|NA|TRBJ2-3
CASRLDRGRTDTQYF
TGTGCCAGCAGACTCGACAGGGGCCGCACAGATACGCAGTATTTT
>14|TRBD1|TRBV5-1|NA|TRBJ1-1
CASSWTGFGTEAFF
TGCGCCAGCAGCTGGACAGGGTTTGGTACTGAAGCTTTCTTT
>13|NA|TRBV6-5|NA|TRBJ2-7
CASRSPDHYEQYF
TGTGCCAGCAGGAGCCCGGATCACTACGAGCAGTACTTC
>13|TRBD1|TRBV30|NA|TRBJ2-7
CAWARQGMTEQYF
TGTGCCTGGGCCAGACAGGGAATGACCGAGCAGTACTTC
>18|TRBD2|TRBV10-3|NA|TRBJ2-2
CAISEGLAGVGNTGELFF
TGTGCCATCAGTGAGGGACTAGCGGGGGTTGGTAATACCGGGGAGCTGTTTTTT
>17|TRBD1|TRBV27|few|TRBJ2-7
CASSLSTGGMGSYEQYF
TGTGCCAGCAGTTTATCGACAGGGGGCATGGGGTCCTACGAGCAGTACTTC
>13|TRBD1|TRBV30|NA|TRBJ2-7
CAWRPGTGNEQYF
TGTGCCTGGAGACCCGGGACAGGGAACGAGCAGTACTTC
>11|NA|TRBV29-1|many|TRBJ2-1
CSGSSYNEQFF
TGCAGCGGGAGCTCCTACAATGAGCAGTTCTTC
>15|NA|TRBV2|few|TRBJ1-1
CASSMYRSDSSEAFF
TGTGCCAGCAGTATGTATCGATCGGACAGCAGTGAAGCTTTCTTT
>14|TRBD2|TRBV5-1|NA|TRBJ2-3
CASSGGTTSDTQYF
TGCGCCAGCAGCGGAGGGACTACCTCAGATACGCAGTATTTT
>15|TRBD2|TRBV7-9|few|TRBJ2-1
CASSLQREVYNEQFF
TGTGCCAGCAGCCTACAGCGGGAGGTTTACAATGAGCAGTTCTTC
>14|NA|TRBV30|few|TRBJ2-3
CAWSLVSPTDTQYF
TGTGCCTGGAGTTTAGTGAGCCCCACAGATACGCAGTATTTT
>12|TRBD1|TRBV10-2|NA|TRBJ2-1
CASSETGTGSIF
TGCGCCAGCAGTGAGACCGGGACAGGGTCAATCTTC
>15|NA|TRBV7-9|NA|TRBJ2-3
CASSLSTGRTDTQYF
TGTGCCAGCAGCTTAAGCACAGGCCGCACAGATACGCAGTATTTT
>15|NA|TRBV6-5|NA|TRBJ1-1
CASTNGARENTEAFF
TGTGCCAGCACTAACGGGGCCCGGGAGAACACTGAAGCTTTCTTT
>12|NA|TRBV7-9|NA|TRBJ2-1
CASSLADYGQFF
TGTGCCAGCAGCTTGGCTGACTATGGGCAGTTCTTC
>13|TRBD1|TRBV20-1|NA|TRBJ1-2
CSARDRLLDGYTF
TGCAGTGCTAGGGACAGGCTTTTGGATGGCTACACCTTC
>15|NA|TRBV4-3|many|TRBJ2-7
CASSQDATSWYEQYF
TGCGCCAGCAGCCAAGATGCCACGTCTTGGTACGAGCAGTACTTC
>16|NA|TRBV24-1|NA|TRBJ1-5
CATSDPKGVSNQPQHF
TGTGCCACCAGTGACCCGAAGGGGGTTTCCAATCAGCCCCAGCATTTT
>16|NA|TRBV6-1|few|TRBJ1-1
CASSEIVSPGNTEAFF
TGTGCCAGCAGTGAAATCGTCTCGCCCGGGAACACTGAAGCTTTCTTT
>13|NA|TRBV12-3/TRBV12-4|NA|TRBJ2-5
CASRRGIGPTQYF
TGTGCCAGCAGGCGCGGGATTGGTCCGACCCAGTACTTC
>14|TRBD2|TRBV11-3|many|TRBJ2-7
CASSPSSGSYEQYF
TGTGCCAGCAGCCCCTCTAGCGGGTCCTACGAGCAGTACTTC
>13|NA|TRBV28|few|TRBJ1-1
CASSFQRLRKAFF
TGTGCCAGCAGTTTCCAACGACTGCGGAAAGCTTTCTTT
>14|NA|TRBV12-3/TRBV12-4|few|TRBJ1-5
CASSPQEGNQPQHF
TGTGCCAGCAGTCCCCAGGAGGGCAATCAGCCCCAGCATTTT
>15|NA|TRBV3-1|NA|TRBJ2-7
CASSQGRTPSYEQYF
TGTGCCAGCAGCCAAGGGCGGACTCCCTCCTACGAGCAGTACTTC
>16|TRBD1|TRBV7-9|few|TRBJ1-4
CASSLPRTGVDEKLFF
TGTGCCAGCAGCTTACCTCGGACAGGGGTGGACGAAAAACTGTTTTTT
>15|TRBD2|TRBV9|few|TRBJ2-1
CASSVGQRGVNEQFF
TGTGCCAGCAGCGTAGGCCAGCGGGGGGTCAATGAGCAGTTCTTC
>17|TRBD2|TRBV15|many|TRBJ2-2
CATSSSGGVFFSGELFF
TGTGCCACCAGCAGTAGCGGGGGCGTTTTTTTTAGCGGGGAGCTGTTTTTT
>15|TRBD2|TRBV30|NA|TRBJ2-4
CARSVGGIAKNIQYF
TGTGCCCGCAGCGTGGGGGGGATAGCCAAAAACATTCAGTACTTC
>15|NA|TRBV19|NA|TRBJ2-7
CASSIYLLSPYEQYF
TGTGCCAGTAGTATTTATCTTCTCTCCCCCTACGAGCAGTACTTC
>15|TRBD2|TRBV12-3/TRBV12-4|few|TRBJ2-3
CASSLELAVTDTQYF
TGTGCCAGCAGTTTAGAACTAGCGGTCACAGATACGCAGTATTTT